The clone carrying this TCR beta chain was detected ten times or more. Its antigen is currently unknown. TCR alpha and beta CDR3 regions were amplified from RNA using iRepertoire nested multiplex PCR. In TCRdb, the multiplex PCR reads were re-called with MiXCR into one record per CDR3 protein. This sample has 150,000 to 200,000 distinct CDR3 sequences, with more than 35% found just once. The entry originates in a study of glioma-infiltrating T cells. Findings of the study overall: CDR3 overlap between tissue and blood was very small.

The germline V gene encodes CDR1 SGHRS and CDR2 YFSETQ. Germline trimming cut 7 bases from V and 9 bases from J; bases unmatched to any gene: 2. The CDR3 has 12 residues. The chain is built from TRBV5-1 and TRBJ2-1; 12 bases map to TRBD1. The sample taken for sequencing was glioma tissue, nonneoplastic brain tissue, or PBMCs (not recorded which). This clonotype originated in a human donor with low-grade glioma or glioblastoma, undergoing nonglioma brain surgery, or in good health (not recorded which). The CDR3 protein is CASGTGGIEQFF. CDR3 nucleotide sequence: TGCGCCAGCGGGACAGGGGGCATTGAGCAGTTCTTC.